Below, 27 T cell receptor beta chains from the same sample are listed, as sequenced in a study of cytomegalovirus exposure and HLA in healthy donors. The PCR contained 60 Vbeta and 13 Jbeta primers. The table came from immunoSEQ multiplex PCR; TCRdb's copy has only in-frame clones and leaves some out. This table has approximately 150,000 clones, approximately 73% appearing once. Input material: PBMCs. Every receptor here comes from a woman between 18 and 29 years old in good health and CMV-seropositive.

The chain recombines TRBV4-2 with TRBJ2-3; 12 bases fit TRBD2. The germline gives CDR1 LGHNA, CDR2 YNFKEQ. The trim removed 3 bases at V and 2 bases at J, leaving 6 bases unmatched. The CDR3 contains 17 residues. The CDR3 nucleotides read TGTGCCAGCAGCCATGGATCTAGCGGGGGGGACACAGATACGCAGTATTTT. This codes for CASSHGSSGGDTDTQYF.

The chain uses TRBV5-1 and TRBJ2-1, with D perhaps matching TRBD1 (6 bases). V was clipped by 7 bases and J by 3 bases, with 14 bases between them. The CDR3 spans 14 residues. CDR1 is SGHRS, CDR2 YFSETQ, per germline. CDR3 nucleotide sequence: TGCGCCAGCCAGGACAGTTCGAGCTACAATGAGCAGTTCTTC. Translated: CASQDSSSYNEQFF.

The chain recombines TRBV30 with TRBJ1-2; 7 bases map to TRBD1. The length of the CDR3 is 13 residues. Looked up from germline, CDR1 is GTSNPN and CDR2 is SVGIG (reference sequence). Unmatched junction bases numbered 4, after V lost 2 bases and J lost 4 bases. The CDR3 DNA follows: TGTGCCTGGAGTCCAGGGACAGCCTATGGCTACACCTTC. This codes for CAWSPGTAYGYTF.

There are a few counts of this clone. This chain uses TRBV7-9 with TRBJ1-1, with TRBD1 identical over 8 bases. The trim removed 2 bases at V and 4 bases at J, leaving 3 bases unmatched. Germline V gene sequence: CDR1 SEHNR, CDR2 FQNEAQ (reference sequence). The CDR3 spans 14 residues. CDR3 nucleotide sequence: TGTGCCAGCAGCTTAACAGACAGGGGCACTGAAGCTTTCTTT. Amino acid sequence: CASSLTDRGTEAFF.

V usage is TRBV29-1 and J usage is TRBJ2-2; D possibly corresponds to TRBD2 (6 bases). The V end lost 5 bases, the J end lost 6 bases, and 13 bases lay between the germline ends. In germline, CDR1 is SQVTM, CDR2 ANQGSEA. The CDR3 spans 13 residues. CDR3 coding DNA: TGCAGCGTTTCGAAAGGGGAGGCCGGGGAGCTGTTTTTT. Its protein is CSVSKGEAGELFF.

This clone was found once. The chain links TRBV19 to TRBJ1-4, with D possibly matching TRBD1 (6 bases). The CDR3 loop spans 14 amino acids. Germline values: CDR1 LNHDA, CDR2 SQIVND (reference sequence). Trimming left V 3 bases short and J 3 bases short, with 8 bases between. The CDR3 spells CASSIRGSNEKLFF. Here the CDR3 DNA reads TGTGCCAGTAGTATCAGGGGATCTAATGAAAAACTGTTTTTT.

The rearrangement links TRBV5-4 to TRBJ2-7; a possible D gene is TRBD1 (6 bases). Trimming removed 0 bases at V and 3 bases at J, with 7 bases between. Per the germline V gene, CDR1 is SGHNT and CDR2 is YYREEE (reference sequence). The CDR3 is 13 residues long. In nucleotides, the CDR3 is TGTGCCAGCAGCTTGGTAGGGGGCTACGAGCAGTACTTC. Translation: CASSLVGGYEQYF. Combining the CDR3 with reference TRBV5-4 and TRBJ2-7 gives the whole variable domain ETGVTQSPTHLIKTRGQQVTLRCSSQSGHNTVSWYQQALGQGPQFIFQYYREEENGRGNFPPRFSGLQFPNYSSELNVNALELDDSALYLCASSLVGGYEQYFGPGTRLTVT.

The J gene is TRBJ2-2, the V gene TRBV11-1; the D gene is possibly TRBD2 (6 bases). The CDR3 totals 14 residues. The V gene lost 5 bases and the J gene lost 7 bases, with 14 bases spanning the gap. Germline V gives CDR1 SGHAT, CDR2 FQDESV (reference sequence). CDR3 in amino acids: CASSIRNGGGELFF. The DNA for the CDR3 is TGTGCCAGCAGCATAAGGAACGGGGGCGGGGAGCTGTTTTTT.

V is TRBV18 and J is TRBJ2-1; D is uncertain. V dropped 3 bases and J dropped 0 bases, with 6 bases sitting between them. The CDR3 runs 14 residues. Germline V lookup: CDR1 KGHSH, CDR2 LQKENI. CDR3 DNA: TGTGCCAGCTCACCTGGCAGCTCCTACAATGAGCAGTTCTTC. Its protein is CASSPGSSYNEQFF.

The gene calls are TRBV5-6 and TRBJ2-7; 12 nucleotides line up with TRBD1. CDR1 SGHDT and CDR2 YYEEEE come from the germline V gene. V dropped 3 bases and J dropped 6; count of bases not matched to a gene: 4. This CDR3 has 14 amino acids. The CDR3 DNA reads TGTGCCAGCAGCTCCGGGACAGGGGGCGCCGAGCAGTACTTC. Residues: CASSSGTGGAEQYF.

This clone was found a few times. The genes are TRBV20-1 and TRBJ1-2; D call uncertain. Per germline, CDR1 DFQATT and CDR2 SNEGSKA (reference sequence). The CDR3 is 9 amino acids. Trimming cost V 6 bases and J 5 bases, with 4 bases left between them. CDR3 DNA: TGCAGTGCCCCGTATGGCTACACCTTC. Residues: CSAPYGYTF.

The chain combines TRBV7-6 with TRBJ2-4, with TRBD1 identical over 9 bases. The ends lost 5 bases at V and 1 base at J; junction bases unmatched: 12. Germline V gene sequence: CDR1 SGHVS, CDR2 FNYEAQ. The CDR3 covers 18 residues. The CDR3 DNA reads as TGTGCCAGCAGCCTGGACAGGGGAGGGCTACTTGCCAAAAACATTCAGTACTTC. Translating it yields CASSLDRGGLLAKNIQYF.

CDR3 sequence (DNA): TGCGCCAGCAGCTTGGGACTCGCCAGAGTGGCCCAGTACTTC. Residues: CASSLGLARVAQYF. V and J are TRBV5-1 and TRBJ2-5; D not resolved. Germline V gives CDR1 SGHRS, CDR2 YFSETQ. The germline V and J ends were trimmed by 0 bases and 9 bases, with 15 bases remaining between them. CDR3 length: 14 residues.

The chain combines TRBV30 with TRBJ1-6, with a weak D call TRBD1 (5 bases). Per the germline V gene, CDR1 is GTSNPN and CDR2 is SVGIG (reference sequence). This CDR3 has 17 residues. V shed 3 bases and J shed 14 bases, with 29 bases lying between them. CDR3 sequence: CAWRGGRRQFGVGALHF. The CDR3 region has the DNA TGTGCCTGGAGGGGGGGGAGAAGACAGTTCGGAGTCGGTGCCCTCCACTTT.

This chain connects TRBV2 to TRBJ1-4; TRBD1 is a possible D gene (6 bases). The CDR3 runs 13 residues. Trimming stripped 5 bases from V and 10 bases from J, with 14 bases between. Germline V gene lookup returns CDR1 SNHLY and CDR2 FYNNEI. CDR3 sequence reads: CASSQQGTGKLFF. Written as DNA, the CDR3 is TGTGCCAGCAGTCAACAGGGCACAGGAAAACTGTTTTTT.

The rearrangement uses TRBV28 and TRBJ1-1; 7 bases are shared with TRBD1. Germline V gene sequence: CDR1 MDHEN, CDR2 SYDVKM. There are 13 residues in the CDR3. V was pared by 9 bases and J by 3 bases, with 7 bases of the junction left unmatched. CDR3 amino acids: CASQWDSHTEAFF. The CDR3 DNA reads TGTGCCAGTCAATGGGACAGCCACACTGAAGCTTTCTTT.

In nucleotides, the CDR3 is TGTGCCAGCAGCCCCGAGGAGGGTATTTTCTACGAGCAGTACTTC. Its protein product is CASSPEEGIFYEQYF. V and J are TRBV5-8 and TRBJ2-5, with D possibly being TRBD2 (6 bases). Matching the DNA end better, TRBJ2-7 makes the J call doubtful. The germline gives CDR1 SGHTS, CDR2 YDEGEE. The CDR3 covers 15 residues.

The J gene is TRBJ1-1, the V gene TRBV7-9, with 7 bases matching TRBD1. This CDR3 contains 14 residues. J gave up 10 bases and V 6 bases, and 14 bases lay outside the gene matches. CDR1 and CDR2 from the germline V gene are SEHNR and FQNEAQ (reference sequence). The CDR3 spells CASSQLQTGTRAFF. CDR3 DNA: TGTGCCAGCAGTCAACTTCAGACAGGGACGCGAGCTTTCTTT.

The V gene is TRBV7-2, the J gene TRBJ2-7, with unresolved D. The germline CDR1 and CDR2 sequences are SGHTA and FQGNSA. V was trimmed by 5 bases and J by 4 bases, leaving 6 bases between them. The CDR3 runs 11 residues. CDR3 in amino acids: CASSRAYEQYF. DNA of the CDR3: TGTGCCAGCAGCCGAGCGTACGAGCAGTACTTC.

The chain couples TRBV6-5 to TRBJ1-2; D ambiguous. Trimming took 6 bases from V and 6 from J, leaving 17 bases between them. The germline gives CDR1 MNHEY, CDR2 SVGAGI. The CDR3 has 14 amino acids. CDR3 residues: CASSPAAGVDGYTF. The CDR3 region has the DNA TGTGCCAGCAGCCCAGCGGCCGGCGTAGATGGCTACACCTTC.

The chain couples TRBV7-2 to TRBJ2-3; D is unresolved. Germline V gene sequence: CDR1 SGHTA, CDR2 FQGNSA. V gave up 1 base and J gave up 1 base, with 6 bases separating them. The CDR3 is made up of 14 amino acids. CDR3 region: CASSLVLRTDTQYF. DNA of the CDR3: TGTGCCAGCAGCTTAGTCCTTCGCACAGATACGCAGTATTTT. The variable domain in full, completed from reference TRBV7-2 and TRBJ2-3, reads GAGVSQSPSNKVTEKGKDVELRCDPISGHTALYWYRQSLGQGLEFLIYFQGNSAPDKSGLPSDRFSAERTGGSVSTLTIQRTQQEDSAVYLCASSLVLRTDTQYFGPGTRLTVL.

The rearrangement links TRBV2 to TRBJ2-1; D perhaps matches TRBD1 (5 bases). V lost 6 bases, J lost 5 bases, and 8 bases lay in between. The CDR3 is 12 amino acids. CDR1 is SNHLY and CDR2 is FYNNEI in the germline V gene. In DNA, the CDR3 is TGTGCCAGCAGCCAACAGGACAATGAGCAGTTCTTC. It specifies CASSQQDNEQFF.

This chain connects TRBV18 to TRBJ2-3; D may be TRBD2 (5 bases). Germline V CDR1 and CDR2: KGHSH, LQKENI. This CDR3 comprises 15 residues. The V end lost 1 base, the J end lost 0 bases, and 8 bases lay between the germline ends. CDR3 amino acids: CASSPRGFSTDTQYF. As DNA, the CDR3 is TGTGCCAGCTCACCACGAGGGTTCAGCACAGATACGCAGTATTTT.

The genes are TRBV27 and TRBJ1-5, with a possible D match to TRBD1 (6 bases). The CDR3 loop spans 15 amino acids. The V end lost 3 bases, the J end lost 1 base, and 10 bases lay between the germline ends. Germline V gene lookup returns CDR1 MNHEY and CDR2 SMNVEV (reference sequence). CDR3 loop: CASSLGAWSNQPQHF. The CDR3 bases are TGTGCCAGCAGTTTGGGGGCTTGGAGCAATCAGCCCCAGCATTTT.

The rearrangement uses TRBV29-1 and TRBJ2-5; 9 nucleotides match TRBD1. Germline trimming cut 5 bases from V and 4 bases from J; bases unmatched to any gene: 8. This CDR3 has 14 amino acids. From germline, CDR1 is SQVTM and CDR2 ANQGSEA. The CDR3 nucleotides read TGCAGCGTTTGGGACAGGGCGGTGGGAGAGACCCAGTACTTC. Protein: CSVWDRAVGETQYF.

The chain has TRBV30 and TRBJ2-7; 8 positions agree with TRBD1. After removal of 1 base from V and 2 bases from J, the junction contained 7 bases not matched to a gene. Germline assignment: CDR1 GTSNPN and CDR2 SVGIG (reference sequence). This CDR3 has 15 residues. DNA for the CDR3: TGTGCCTGGAGTGGGGACAGGAGCCTTGCCTACGAGCAGTACTTC. Translation: CAWSGDRSLAYEQYF. Using reference TRBV30 and TRBJ2-7 for the parts outside the CDR3, the full variable domain is SQTIHQWPATLVQPVGSPLSLECTVEGTSNPNLYWYRQAAGRGLQLLFYSVGIGQISSEVPQNLSASRPQDRQFILSSKKLLLSDSGFYLCAWSGDRSLAYEQYFGPGTRLTVT.

The chain has TRBV19 and TRBJ1-5, with D hard to call. Trimming stripped 5 bases from V and 7 bases from J, with 12 bases between. The CDR3 sequence is 13 residues long. Germline V lookup: CDR1 LNHDA, CDR2 SQIVND (reference sequence). The CDR3 region is CASSPQARQPQHF. CDR3 bases: TGTGCCAGTAGTCCCCAGGCAAGGCAGCCCCAGCATTTT.